A selection of T cell receptor beta chains follows, all from one sample in a study of response to subunit inactivated influenza vaccine. TCRdb re-called the RT-PCR reads with MiXCR, one entry per CDR3 protein. The repertoire has more than 600,000 distinct CDR3 sequences, 18% of them found once; the top ten carry roughly a tenth. Sequenced here: PBMCs from blood, sampled more than 4 days after vaccination. These receptors were taken from a man aged 45-65 years who received an inactivated influenza vaccine. Each CDR3 is given with its conserved first and last residue. D genes are given only for firm matches. Some rows mark clone size as missing; the rest say once, few, many or name a class of expanded clone.

J gene: TRBJ1-1
clone size: .
V gene: TRBV7-9
D gene: TRBD1
CDR3 protein: CASSTGDMNTEAFF
CDR3 DNA: TGTGCCAGCAGCACAGGGGATATGAACACTGAAGCTTTCTTT

J gene: TRBJ2-5
clone size: .
V gene: TRBV27
D gene: .
CDR3 protein: CASRQQGAQETQYF
CDR3 DNA: TGTGCCAGCAGACAACAGGGAGCACAAGAGACCCAGTACTTC

J gene: TRBJ2-3
clone size: few
V gene: TRBV20-1
D gene: .
CDR3 protein: CSARGPGGNTQYF
CDR3 DNA: TGCAGTGCTAGAGGCCCCGGAGGAAATACGCAGTATTTT

J gene: TRBJ1-2
clone size: .
V gene: TRBV12-3/TRBV12-4
D gene: TRBD1
CDR3 protein: CASSVQGIYGYTF
CDR3 DNA: TGTGCCAGCAGCGTACAGGGGATCTATGGCTACACCTTC

J gene: TRBJ2-1
clone size: .
V gene: TRBV9
D gene: TRBD2
CDR3 protein: CASSQKGGLAGVNEQFF
CDR3 DNA: TGTGCCAGCAGCCAGAAGGGGGGGCTAGCGGGGGTCAATGAGCAGTTCTTC

J gene: TRBJ2-3
clone size: .
V gene: TRBV10-3
D gene: .
CDR3 protein: CAIGDLRTDTQYF
CDR3 DNA: TGTGCCATCGGGGACCTTCGCACAGATACGCAGTATTTT

J gene: TRBJ2-5
clone size: many
V gene: TRBV15
D gene: .
CDR3 protein: CATSRAGIRDF
CDR3 DNA: TGTGCCACCAGCAGAGCGGGTATCCGAGACTTC

J gene: TRBJ2-1
clone size: .
V gene: TRBV5-1
D gene: TRBD2
CDR3 protein: CASSSTSGALDEQFF
CDR3 DNA: TGCGCCAGCAGCTCCACTAGCGGGGCATTGGATGAGCAGTTCTTC

J gene: TRBJ1-3
clone size: .
V gene: TRBV3-1
D gene: TRBD1
CDR3 protein: CASSRQDRGIRNTIYF
CDR3 DNA: TGTGCCAGCAGCCGACAGGACAGGGGTATTCGGAACACCATATATTTT

J gene: TRBJ2-1
clone size: few
V gene: TRBV7-3
D gene: TRBD2
CDR3 protein: CASSWTSSVLNEQFF
CDR3 DNA: TGTGCCAGCAGCTGGACTAGCTCAGTATTGAATGAGCAGTTCTTC

J gene: TRBJ2-2
clone size: few
V gene: TRBV20-1
D gene: .
CDR3 protein: CSARGPTNTGELFF
CDR3 DNA: TGCAGTGCTAGGGGCCCCACGAACACCGGGGAGCTGTTTTTT

J gene: TRBJ2-2
clone size: .
V gene: TRBV18
D gene: TRBD1
CDR3 protein: CASSPDRVPGELFF
CDR3 DNA: TGTGCCAGCTCACCAGACAGGGTCCCCGGGGAGCTGTTTTTT

J gene: TRBJ1-5
clone size: .
V gene: TRBV7-9
D gene: .
CDR3 protein: CASSPSDSRNQPQHF
CDR3 DNA: TGTGCCAGCAGCCCATCGGACAGTCGCAATCAGCCCCAGCATTTT

J gene: TRBJ2-5
clone size: few
V gene: TRBV6-1
D gene: TRBD2
CDR3 protein: CASSTPGLAGQETQYF
CDR3 DNA: TGTGCCAGCAGTACCCCGGGACTAGCGGGACAAGAGACCCAGTACTTC

J gene: TRBJ1-5
clone size: .
V gene: TRBV7-9
D gene: .
CDR3 protein: CASSLGISASGNQPQHF
CDR3 DNA: TGTGCCAGCAGCTTAGGGATCTCGGCGAGTGGCAATCAGCCCCAGCATTTT

J gene: TRBJ2-5
clone size: few
V gene: TRBV28
D gene: TRBD2
CDR3 protein: CASRGTSGRRQETQYF
CDR3 DNA: TGTGCCAGCAGAGGGACTAGCGGGAGACGGCAAGAGACCCAGTACTTC

J gene: TRBJ2-7
clone size: few
V gene: TRBV6-2/TRBV6-3
D gene: .
CDR3 protein: CASSIPDRPYEQYF
CDR3 DNA: TGTGCCAGCAGCATACCAGACAGACCCTACGAGCAGTACTTC

J gene: TRBJ2-5
clone size: many
V gene: TRBV6-2/TRBV6-3
D gene: .
CDR3 protein: CASSYVTETQYF
CDR3 DNA: TGTGCCAGCAGTTACGTCACGGAGACCCAGTACTTC

J gene: TRBJ2-1
clone size: many
V gene: TRBV6-7
D gene: TRBD2
CDR3 protein: CASTAGGVNEQFF
CDR3 DNA: TGTGCCAGCACGGCGGGGGGGGTTAATGAGCAGTTCTTC

J gene: TRBJ2-2
clone size: few
V gene: TRBV12-3/TRBV12-4
D gene: .
CDR3 protein: CATFRGVNTGELFF
CDR3 DNA: TGTGCCACCTTCCGCGGGGTAAACACCGGGGAGCTGTTTTTT

J gene: TRBJ2-1
clone size: few
V gene: TRBV7-6
D gene: TRBD2
CDR3 protein: CASSPTSGQQFF
CDR3 DNA: TGTGCCAGCAGTCCAACTAGCGGACAGCAGTTCTTC

J gene: TRBJ2-5
clone size: few
V gene: TRBV20-1
D gene: TRBD1
CDR3 protein: CSAIDREETQYF
CDR3 DNA: TGCAGTGCCATTGACAGGGAAGAGACCCAGTACTTC